The 27 T cell receptor beta chains below come from one sample, sequenced in a study of CD8+ T cells in alopecia areata. Sample treatment: oral pan-JAK inhibitor, 5-10 mg twice daily. RNA was isolated and reverse transcribed to cDNA, the sequencing template. Only in-frame clones appear in the TCRdb table, and some are missing; sequencing was by immunoSEQ multiplex PCR. This sample carries 150,000 to 200,000 clones, roughly three fifths of them seen once, and the ten largest clones take less than 4%. This specimen was CD4+ T cells sorted from blood, taken at week 4, from a patient treated with tofacitinib. These receptors were obtained from a human donor with alopecia areata.

This clone has a handful of counts. V and J are TRBV5-5 and TRBJ2-5; TRBD1 matches 8 bases. The CDR3 covers 15 residues. V lost 4 bases, J lost 4 bases, and 9 bases stayed unmatched. In germline, CDR1 is SGHKS, CDR2 YYEKEE (reference sequence). CDR3 amino acids: CASSGTGGERETQYF. The CDR3 nucleotides are TGTGCCAGCAGCGGGACAGGTGGAGAACGAGAGACCCAGTACTTC.

V and J are TRBV29-1 and TRBJ2-5; D ambiguous. The germline gives CDR1 SQVTM, CDR2 ANQGSEA. The V end lost 5 bases, the J end lost 0 bases, and 13 bases lay between the germline ends. The length of the CDR3 is 14 residues. The CDR3 nucleotides read TGCAGCGTTAAGGTAACACTCGACCAAGAGACCCAGTACTTC. Its translation: CSVKVTLDQETQYF.

This chain connects TRBV6-5 to TRBJ2-3, with D perhaps assigned TRBD1 or TRBD2 (5 bases each). This CDR3 has 15 residues. Trimming shortened V by 6 bases and J by 3 bases, and 16 bases separated the two germline ends. The germline gives CDR1 MNHEY, CDR2 SVGAGI. CDR3 nucleotide sequence: TGTGCCAGCAGCCTCGTGGGGGTAACAACAGATACGCAGTATTTT. Its protein product is CASSLVGVTTDTQYF.

The J gene is TRBJ1-1, the V gene TRBV4-1; 8 nucleotides line up with TRBD1. Losses at the gene ends were 4 bases for V and 5 bases for J; bases not matched to a gene: 12. The CDR3 contains 16 residues. Per germline, CDR1 MGHRA and CDR2 YSYEKL. CDR3 DNA: TGCGCCAGCAGCCTCCCTCGTACAGGGGGGGGGACTGAAGCTTTCTTT. Translation: CASSLPRTGGGTEAFF.

The rearrangement joins TRBV29-1 to TRBJ2-3, with TRBD1 matching 8 bases. The CDR3 is 14 amino acids. CDR1 and CDR2 from the germline V gene are SQVTM and ANQGSEA. CDR3 nucleotide sequence: TGCACCTCAGGAGGACAGGGCGGAGGGGATACGCAGTATTTT. This sequence encodes CTSGGQGGGDTQYF.

This clone was seen a few times. The genes are TRBV29-1 and TRBJ2-5, with a possible D match to TRBD2 (7 bases). V was pared by 3 bases and J by 5 bases, with 19 bases between. Germline CDR1 is SQVTM and CDR2 is ANQGSEA. The CDR3 runs 15 residues. Here the CDR3 reads CSVERGQGAVETQYF. The CDR3 nucleotides read TGCAGCGTTGAGCGGGGGCAGGGCGCAGTGGAGACCCAGTACTTC.

The genes are TRBV6-1 and TRBJ2-7; D is possibly TRBD2 (5 bases). The V and J ends lost 5 bases and 3 bases respectively, with 11 bases between them. CDR1 and CDR2 (germline): MNHNS, SASEGT. The CDR3 covers 13 residues. CDR3 amino acids: CASSHPRDYEQYF. The DNA for the CDR3 is TGTGCCAGCAGTCACCCGAGGGACTACGAGCAGTACTTC.

V gene TRBV2 combines with J gene TRBJ1-1; tentative D call: TRBD1 (5 bases). Germline V gene lookup returns CDR1 SNHLY and CDR2 FYNNEI. CDR3 length: 13 amino acids. V lost 7 bases to trimming and J lost 4 bases, with 13 bases between them. The chain's CDR3 is CASKGSASTEAFF. Here the CDR3 DNA reads TGTGCCAGCAAGGGGAGTGCATCCACTGAAGCTTTCTTT.

This clone came up a few times. The chain couples TRBV29-1 to TRBJ2-5; either TRBD1 or TRBD2 may supply D (6 bases each). Germline V gene lookup returns CDR1 SQVTM and CDR2 ANQGSEA. CDR3 length: 14 residues. Trimming stripped 3 bases from V and 5 bases from J, with 16 bases between. CDR3 in amino acids: CSVDPGGTLETQYF. The CDR3 DNA is TGCAGCGTTGACCCCGGCGGGACATTGGAGACCCAGTACTTC.

This clone turned up a few times. This sequence joins TRBV7-2 and TRBJ2-1; TRBD1 matches at 8 bases. In germline, CDR1 is SGHTA, CDR2 FQGNSA. CDR3 length: 15 residues. V lost 1 base to trimming and J lost 9 bases; unmatched junction nucleotides: 8. CDR3 in DNA: TGTGCCAGCAGCTTAGAGCAGGGGGCGAGAGGTGAGCAGTTCTTC. Translation gives CASSLEQGARGEQFF.

The chain employs TRBV29-1 and TRBJ2-3; D is possibly TRBD2 (6 bases). The CDR3 has 15 amino acids. V lost 4 bases and J 8 bases, leaving 22 bases between the germline ends. Germline CDR1 and CDR2: SQVTM and ANQGSEA. The CDR3 loop reads CSVGSRGLGMGTQYF. The CDR3 DNA follows: TGCAGCGTTGGGAGCCGGGGACTCGGCATGGGTACGCAGTATTTT.

The chain couples TRBV7-2 to TRBJ1-1; D remains unclear. Germline CDR1 reads SGHTA; CDR2 reads FQGNSA. Trimming removed 1 base from V and 7 bases from J, with 10 bases in between. This CDR3 has 13 amino acids. The CDR3 reads CASSLVGVSEAFF. The CDR3 DNA is TGTGCCAGCAGCTTAGTTGGGGTGAGTGAAGCTTTCTTT.

This rearrangement joins TRBV29-1 to TRBJ1-1; no definite D call. The germline V gene encodes CDR1 SQVTM and CDR2 ANQGSEA. The CDR3 has 11 amino acids. V was clipped by 6 bases and J by 5 bases, with 10 bases between them. The CDR3 here is CSVSRRTEAFF. The DNA for the CDR3 is TGCAGCGTGAGTCGAAGGACTGAAGCTTTCTTT.

This chain links TRBV29-1 with TRBJ1-5, with TRBD1 identical over 7 bases. This CDR3 contains 13 residues. J gave up 1 base and V 5 bases, and 2 bases lay outside the gene matches. Germline V lookup: CDR1 SQVTM, CDR2 ANQGSEA. The DNA of the CDR3 is TGCAGCGTTACGACAGGGAGCAATCAGCCCCAGCATTTT. Residues: CSVTTGSNQPQHF.

In its sample, this clone was seen a few times. The chain combines TRBV29-1 with TRBJ2-3; 12 positions match TRBD1. CDR1 and CDR2 from the germline V gene are SQVTM and ANQGSEA. The CDR3 is 15 residues long. V trimming: 6 bases; J trimming: 6 bases; junction bases outside the gene matches: 10. The DNA for the CDR3 is TGCAGCGTCGAGGGGACAGGGGGCTTCGGGGATACGCAGTATTTT. Encoded protein: CSVEGTGGFGDTQYF.

The rearrangement links TRBV4-1 to TRBJ1-2, with 7 bases that match TRBD1. The germline CDR1 and CDR2 sequences are MGHRA and YSYEKL. This CDR3 is built from 13 residues. The V segment lost 1 base and the J segment 10 bases; nucleotides outside the gene matches: 6. CDR3 in DNA: TGCGCCAGCAGCCAAGCCGGGACAGAGGTCTACACCTTC. This sequence encodes CASSQAGTEVYTF.

V gene TRBV28 combines with J gene TRBJ2-3; no reliable D call. Trimming removed 3 bases from V and 4 bases from J, with 2 bases in between. Germline CDR1 and CDR2: MDHEN and SYDVKM. The CDR3 is made up of 11 amino acids. The CDR3 region has the DNA TGTGCCAGCAGTTTCGCAGATACGCAGTATTTT. This encodes CASSFADTQYF.

This chain uses TRBV13 with TRBJ2-5; TRBD2 matches at 12 bases. V lost 0 bases and J lost 6; bases outside the gene matches: 5. From germline, CDR1 is PRHDT and CDR2 FYEKMQ (reference sequence). This CDR3 region has 16 residues. Here the CDR3 DNA reads TGTGCCAGCAGCTTAGGACTAGCGGGGGGCGTGAAGACCCAGTACTTC. Its translation is CASSLGLAGGVKTQYF.

This rearrangement joins TRBV30 to TRBJ1-1, with D possibly matching TRBD1 (5 bases). CDR1 is GTSNPN and CDR2 is SVGIG in the germline V gene (reference sequence). The CDR3 length is 13 residues. The germline V and J ends were trimmed by 4 bases and 1 base, with 10 bases remaining between them. The CDR3 DNA follows: TGTGCCTGGAAGCTAGGGGAGAACACTGAAGCTTTCTTT. This codes for CAWKLGENTEAFF.

In this sample, this clone turned up a few times. The rearrangement joins TRBV15 to TRBJ2-7; 8 nucleotides match TRBD1. Germline V gene data show CDR1 as LNHNV and CDR2 as YYDKDF (reference sequence). The length of the CDR3 is 15 residues. V gave up 3 bases and J gave up 6 bases; unmatched junction bases: 10. CDR3 sequence: CATSRALGTGGEQYF. CDR3 sequence (DNA): TGTGCCACCAGCAGGGCCTTAGGGACAGGAGGCGAGCAGTACTTC.

CDR3 bases: TGTGCCTGGAGTGTACCAACAGCGATACCCTACAATGAGCAGTTCTTC. The encoded protein is CAWSVPTAIPYNEQFF. This chain uses TRBV30 with TRBJ2-1, with D unresolved. Germline V lookup: CDR1 GTSNPN, CDR2 SVGIG (reference sequence). CDR3 length: 16 amino acids. V dropped 0 bases and J dropped 2 bases, with 14 bases sitting between them. Full variable domain (remainder filled in from reference TRBV30 and TRBJ2-1): SQTIHQWPATLVQPVGSPLSLECTVEGTSNPNLYWYRQAAGRGLQLLFYSVGIGQISSEVPQNLSASRPQDRQFILSSKKLLLSDSGFYLCAWSVPTAIPYNEQFFGPGTRLTVL.

The chain employs TRBV30 and TRBJ1-1; weak D call: TRBD1 (5 bases). Germline V gives CDR1 GTSNPN, CDR2 SVGIG (reference sequence). V was shortened by 3 bases and J by 7 bases, with 24 bases between the two germline ends. The CDR3 is 16 residues long. In DNA form, the CDR3 reads TGTGCCTGGAGGAGAATTGCGTTAGGGTTAGACAGTGAAGCTTTCTTT. This encodes CAWRRIALGLDSEAFF.

This chain links TRBV15 with TRBJ2-7, with a weak D call TRBD1 (5 bases). Trimming removed 0 bases at V and 5 bases at J, with 14 bases between. Germline V CDR1 and CDR2: LNHNV, YYDKDF (reference sequence). The CDR3 covers 15 residues. The CDR3 loop reads CATSRDVPGFNEQYF. The CDR3 DNA is TGTGCCACCAGCAGAGATGTCCCAGGGTTCAACGAGCAGTACTTC.

The rearrangement links TRBV18 to TRBJ2-4, with D unresolved. The CDR3 has 12 amino acids. The V end lost 2 bases, the J end lost 9 bases, and 8 bases lay between the germline ends. Looked up from germline, CDR1 is KGHSH and CDR2 is LQKENI. The CDR3 reads CASSPGNGIQYF. Written as DNA, the CDR3 is TGTGCCAGCTCACCAGGGAATGGCATTCAGTACTTC. The full variable domain, completed using reference TRBV18 and TRBJ2-4, is NAGVMQNPRHLVRRRGQEARLRCSPMKGHSHVYWYRQLPEEGLKFMVYLQKENIIDESGMPKERFSAEFPKEGPSILRIQQVVRGDSAAYFCASSPGNGIQYFGAGTRLSVL.

DNA of the CDR3: TGTGCCAGCTCACAGGGAGGGGCTGGGAACACTGAAGCTTTCTTT. This encodes CASSQGGAGNTEAFF. The chain is built from TRBV18 and TRBJ1-1; tentative D call: TRBD1 (5 bases). The germline V and J ends were trimmed by 4 bases and 1 base, with 13 bases remaining between them. The germline gives CDR1 KGHSH, CDR2 LQKENI. There are 15 residues in the CDR3.

The V gene is TRBV19, the J gene TRBJ2-7; the D gene could be TRBD1 or TRBD2 (5 bases each). Germline CDR1 and CDR2: LNHDA and SQIVND (reference sequence). The germline V and J ends were trimmed by 5 bases and 4 bases, with 15 bases remaining between them. This CDR3 region has 14 residues. For the CDR3, the DNA is TGTGCCAGTAGTCCGCCGGGACGAAGATACGAGCAGTACTTC. Translating gives CASSPPGRRYEQYF.

Concerning this clone: A much larger clone differs by one base, so this may be a read error. This sequence joins TRBV11-2 and TRBJ1-1; D may be TRBD1 (6 bases). Trimming cost V 2 bases and J 0 bases, with 7 bases left between them. The CDR3 is 14 residues long. Germline CDR1 SGHAT, CDR2 FQNNGV. The DNA of the CDR3 is TGTGCCAGCAGCTTACAGGGGATGAACACTGAAGCTTTCTTT. Its protein is CASSLQGMNTEAFF.